The 28 T cell receptor beta chains given below trace back to one sample, sequenced in a study of shared clonotypes between healthy human individuals. Only in-frame clones appear in the TCRdb table, and some are missing; sequencing was by immunoSEQ multiplex PCR. The sample has about 1.1 million clones; about 72% are singletons. The sequencing input was memory CD4+ T cells from PBMCs. Subset described: CD45RA-negative fraction. These receptors were obtained from a man between 18 and 35 years old in good health. Some clones in this sample may be carry-over from other donors' samples.

As to this clone: The same CDR3 is also encoded by other DNA sequences in this sample. The V and J genes are TRBV28 and TRBJ2-1, with D unresolved. CDR1 and CDR2 (germline): MDHEN, SYDVKM. V lost 2 bases and J lost 4, with 3 bases in between. The length of the CDR3 is 12 residues. CDR3 region: CASSLAYNEQFF. The CDR3 region has the DNA TGTGCCAGCAGTTTAGCTTACAATGAGCAGTTCTTC.

This clone was recorded a few times. Other DNA sequences in the same sample also yield this CDR3. The rearrangement links TRBV10-3 to TRBJ2-1; D is unclear. The germline V and J ends were trimmed by 0 bases and 4 bases, with 4 bases remaining between them. Per the germline V gene, CDR1 is ENHRY and CDR2 is SYGVKD. The CDR3 extends over 13 amino acids. The CDR3 coding sequence is TGTGCCATCAGTGAGTCGGCGTACAATGAGCAGTTCTTC. Translated: CAISESAYNEQFF.

This clone was counted at least ten times. Other DNA sequences in the same sample also yield this CDR3. The chain's CDR3 is CSVWREDTEAFF. The CDR3 nucleotides read TGCAGCGTGTGGAGGGAGGACACTGAAGCTTTCTTT. The rearrangement joins TRBV29-1 to TRBJ1-1; D remains unclear. Germline V gives CDR1 SQVTM, CDR2 ANQGSEA. This CDR3 is 12 amino acids long. Trimming shortened V by 6 bases and J by 3 bases, and 11 bases separated the two germline ends.

J is TRBJ2-5 and V is TRBV2; 10 nucleotides match TRBD2. Germline CDR1 SNHLY, CDR2 FYNNEI. This CDR3 region has 15 residues. V shed 8 bases and J 5 bases; nucleotides not matched to a gene: 11. The CDR3 region is CASGEASGRDETQYF. The CDR3 DNA is TGTGCCAGCGGCGAGGCTAGCGGGAGAGACGAGACCCAGTACTTC.

The V and J genes are TRBV7-8 and TRBJ1-2; 7 bases map to TRBD1. This CDR3 spans 13 amino acids. V lost 5 bases to trimming and J lost 6 bases; unmatched junction nucleotides: 6. Looked up from germline, CDR1 is SGHVS and CDR2 is FQNEAQ. The CDR3 DNA reads TGTGCCAGCAGCCAACAACAGGGGAATGGCTACACCTTC. Its protein is CASSQQQGNGYTF.

The rearrangement links TRBV25-1 to TRBJ2-1; D remains unclear. CDR3 length equals 13 residues. The V end lost 8 bases, the J end lost 3 bases, and 11 bases lay between the germline ends. Germline V CDR1 and CDR2: MGHDK, SYGVNS. The CDR3 reads CASQGPSYNEQFF. The CDR3 DNA reads as TGTGCCAGCCAAGGGCCCAGCTACAATGAGCAGTTCTTC.

J is TRBJ1-1 and V is TRBV19; TRBD1 is a possible D gene (6 bases). Between the trimmed V and J ends, which lost 5 bases and 4 bases, there was a span of 20 bases. Germline loops: CDR1 LNHDA, CDR2 SQIVND (reference sequence). This CDR3 contains 16 residues. The CDR3 here is CASSFRTGGESTEAFF. The CDR3 nucleotides read TGTGCCAGTAGTTTCCGTACGGGGGGCGAAAGCACTGAAGCTTTCTTT.

V and J are TRBV7-2 and TRBJ2-7; 10 nucleotides align to TRBD2. The CDR3 runs 15 residues. The trim removed 5 bases at V and 1 base at J, leaving 5 bases unmatched. CDR1 is SGHTA, CDR2 FQGNSA, per germline. The CDR3: CASSPGLASSYEQYF. The CDR3 nucleotides read TGTGCCAGCAGCCCGGGACTAGCGTCGTCCTACGAGCAGTACTTC.

The rearrangement joins TRBV5-1 to TRBJ2-7; D gene unclear. The germline gives CDR1 SGHRS, CDR2 YFSETQ. The CDR3 is made up of 14 amino acids. V was pared by 2 bases and J by 4 bases, with 13 bases between. The CDR3 DNA follows: TGCGCCAGCAGCTTTTTTGGTGCGTCATACGAGCAGTACTTC. This codes for CASSFFGASYEQYF.

This rearrangement joins TRBV11-2 to TRBJ2-7, with 8 bases aligning to TRBD2. The germline V gene encodes CDR1 SGHAT and CDR2 FQNNGV. V dropped 1 base and J dropped 7; count of bases not matched to a gene: 15. This CDR3 comprises 17 residues. CDR3 sequence (DNA): TGTGCCAGCAGCTTAGTCCCGAGGGTAGCGGGACCGCGAGAGCAGTACTTC. Protein sequence: CASSLVPRVAGPREQYF.

In the case of this clone: It differs at one base from a far larger clone, so likely a read error. This chain uses TRBV4-2 with TRBJ2-7, with 8 positions matching TRBD2. This CDR3 has 15 amino acids. Germline V gene lookup returns CDR1 LGHNA and CDR2 YNFKEQ. CDR3 residues: CANSQDRTSYGEQYF. CDR3 sequence (DNA): TGTGCCAACAGCCAAGACCGGACTAGCTACGGCGAGCAGTACTTC.

V is TRBV28 and J is TRBJ2-7, with TRBD2 identical over 8 bases. CDR1 MDHEN and CDR2 SYDVKM come from the germline V gene. J gave up 0 bases and V 6 bases, and 10 bases lay outside the gene matches. The CDR3 has 16 amino acids. The CDR3 here is CASSLVGGVYSYEQYF. DNA for the CDR3: TGTGCCAGCAGCCTTGTCGGGGGGGTATACTCCTACGAGCAGTACTTC.

The chain combines TRBV5-1 with TRBJ1-2; no firm D call. Between the trimmed V and J ends, which lost 3 bases and 4 bases, there was a span of 13 bases. The CDR3 covers 14 residues. Germline V gives CDR1 SGHRS, CDR2 YFSETQ. CDR3 in amino acids: CASSSSGFFYGYTF. CDR3 bases: TGCGCCAGCAGCTCGTCCGGCTTCTTCTATGGCTACACCTTC.

The rearrangement joins TRBV7-2 to TRBJ1-2; 9 bases align to TRBD1. There are 14 residues in the CDR3. Losses at the gene ends were 4 bases for V and 7 bases for J; bases not matched to a gene: 7. Germline V gene data show CDR1 as SGHTA and CDR2 as FQGNSA. CDR3 DNA: TGTGCCAGCAGCTACTCGAAGACAGGGGGTGGCTACACCTTC. Its protein product is CASSYSKTGGGYTF.

The V and J genes are TRBV9 and TRBJ1-1; perhaps TRBD1 as D (6 bases). CDR3 length equals 14 residues. Germline values: CDR1 SGDLS, CDR2 YYNGEE. Trimming shortened V by 0 bases and J by 4 bases, and 10 bases separated the two germline ends. CDR3 in amino acids: CASSVEGVSTEAFF. CDR3 sequence (DNA): TGTGCCAGCAGCGTAGAGGGGGTGAGCACTGAAGCTTTCTTT.

This clone was observed a few times. The CDR3 DNA reads as TGTGCCAGCAGCGTAGGAGGGTACTCCACCGGGGAGCTGTTTTTT. Protein product: CASSVGGYSTGELFF. This sequence joins TRBV9 and TRBJ2-2, with a tentative D call TRBD2 (5 bases). Trimming shortened V by 0 bases and J by 4 bases, and 10 bases separated the two germline ends. Germline CDR1 is SGDLS and CDR2 is YYNGEE. CDR3 length equals 15 residues.

The rearrangement links TRBV10-1 to TRBJ2-2; D unresolved. From germline, CDR1 is WNHNN and CDR2 SYGVQD (reference sequence). Deletions cut 3 bases from V and 1 base from J, with 6 bases between. The CDR3 sequence is 14 residues long. CDR3: CASSDQRNTGELFF. The CDR3 coding sequence is TGCGCCAGCAGTGACCAGCGGAACACCGGGGAGCTGTTTTTT.

The chain combines TRBV6-1 with TRBJ2-7; 10 nucleotides match TRBD1. CDR3 length equals 15 residues. V lost 2 bases, J lost 4 bases, and 5 bases stayed unmatched. CDR1 is MNHNS and CDR2 is SASEGT in the germline V gene. The CDR3 spells CASSELGQGWYEQYF. The DNA of the CDR3 is TGTGCCAGCAGTGAATTGGGACAGGGGTGGTACGAGCAGTACTTC.

The gene calls are TRBV5-1 and TRBJ2-7; D unclear. The V end lost 0 bases, the J end lost 2 bases, and 12 bases lay between the germline ends. CDR1 SGHRS and CDR2 YFSETQ come from the germline V gene. The CDR3 extends over 15 amino acids. The CDR3 reads CASSLDAVTPYEQYF. The DNA of the CDR3 is TGCGCCAGCAGCTTGGATGCGGTTACTCCCTACGAGCAGTACTTC. Full variable domain (outside the CDR3, taken from reference TRBV5-1 and TRBJ2-7): KAGVTQTPRYLIKTRGQQVTLSCSPISGHRSVSWYQQTPGQGLQFLFEYFSETQRNKGNFPGRFSGRQFSNSRSEMNVSTLELGDSALYLCASSLDAVTPYEQYFGPGTRLTVT.

This clone came up once. Just one base apart from a much larger clone, this may be a read error. Other DNA sequences in the same sample also yield this CDR3. The chain is built from TRBV6-5 and TRBJ2-5; a possible D gene is TRBD2 (6 bases). V was trimmed by 7 bases and J by 5 bases, leaving 17 bases between them. CDR3 length: 14 residues. Germline V gives CDR1 MNHEY, CDR2 SVGAGI. CDR3 DNA sequence: TGTGCCAGCAAAATAGCGGCCTCCCAGGAGACCCAGTACTTC. Translation: CASKIAASQETQYF.

The V call is TRBV9, the J call TRBJ1-2; D is ambiguous. This CDR3 is 14 amino acids long. V gave up 4 bases and J gave up 1 base, with 11 bases separating them. The germline CDR1 and CDR2 sequences are SGDLS and YYNGEE. CDR3 bases: TGTGCCAGCAGCCACCCAAACCTTAACTATGGCTACACCTTC. It is translated as CASSHPNLNYGYTF.

This clone was observed a handful of times. Within the sample, other DNA sequences also encode this same CDR3. V is TRBV7-2 and J is TRBJ2-7; TRBD1 matches 10 bases. The CDR3 loop spans 14 amino acids. Germline loops: CDR1 SGHTA, CDR2 FQGNSA. The V gene end was trimmed by 3 bases and the J gene end by 4 bases; junction bases not matched to a gene: 3. The CDR3 loop reads CASSLDRGAYEQYF. The CDR3 DNA follows: TGTGCCAGCAGCTTGGACAGGGGGGCTTACGAGCAGTACTTC.

In this sample, this clone turned up a few times. This chain links TRBV30 with TRBJ2-7; 13 bases align to TRBD2. Germline CDR1 is GTSNPN and CDR2 is SVGIG (reference sequence). CDR3 size: 16 residues. J lost 3 bases, V lost 2 bases, and 7 bases had no gene match. The CDR3 reads CAWSSPGLAGRYEQYF. CDR3 coding DNA: TGTGCCTGGAGTTCTCCGGGACTAGCGGGACGCTACGAGCAGTACTTC.

The rearrangement links TRBV2 to TRBJ2-1; D perhaps matches TRBD2 (6 bases). The CDR3 extends over 14 amino acids. V lost 6 bases and J lost 10, with 19 bases in between. The germline V gene encodes CDR1 SNHLY and CDR2 FYNNEI. DNA of the CDR3: TGTGCCAGCAGGATCGGGACTGGCGAGAGGGAGCAGTTCTTC. Translated, it gives CASRIGTGEREQFF.

Remarks on this clone: Within the sample, other DNA sequences also encode this same CDR3. V is TRBV5-1 and J is TRBJ2-1; 7 bases align to TRBD2. The ends lost 0 bases at V and 4 bases at J; junction bases unmatched: 4. Per the germline V gene, CDR1 is SGHRS and CDR2 is YFSETQ. The CDR3 runs 15 residues. This CDR3 reads CASSLVAGEYNEQFF. The CDR3 nucleotides are TGCGCCAGCAGCTTGGTTGCGGGGGAGTACAATGAGCAGTTCTTC.

The chain carries TRBV10-1 and TRBJ2-7, with a weak D call TRBD1 (6 bases). Germline V CDR1 and CDR2: WNHNN, SYGVQD (reference sequence). Trimming left V 5 bases short and J 1 base short, with 15 bases between. The CDR3 covers 15 residues. CDR3 sequence: CASSSGLTGSYEQYF. DNA for the CDR3: TGCGCCAGCAGTTCAGGATTGACAGGTTCCTACGAGCAGTACTTC.

This chain joins TRBV5-1 and TRBJ2-7, with TRBD2 identical over 10 bases. Germline V CDR1 and CDR2: SGHRS, YFSETQ. V lost 4 bases and J lost 3; bases outside the gene matches: 10. The CDR3 has 16 residues. The chain's CDR3 is CASSPGTSAIIYEQYF. The CDR3 DNA reads TGCGCCAGCAGCCCCGGGACTAGCGCCATCATCTACGAGCAGTACTTC.

V gene TRBV10-1 combines with J gene TRBJ2-1; TRBD2 matches 9 bases. V shed 2 bases and J 6 bases; nucleotides not matched to a gene: 8. CDR1 is WNHNN, CDR2 SYGVQD, per germline (reference sequence). The CDR3 is 16 residues long. CDR3 in amino acids: CASSERISGSANEQFF. The CDR3, as DNA: TGCGCCAGCAGTGAGCGTATTAGCGGGAGCGCCAATGAGCAGTTCTTC.